The T cell receptor beta chain described here comes from a study of blood T cells in healthy people across ages. The use of a sample-barcoded 5' primer and a J-beta primer mix characterized a second PCR of roughly 6 to 12 cycles. All cDNA molecules were each tagged by a template-switch adaptor with 12 random nucleotides. TCRdb analysed the 5' RACE reads with MiXCR anew, one entry per CDR3 protein. The sample records around 1,100,000 distinct CDR3 sequences, around two fifths being singletons. The CDR3 is 20 amino acids. Trimming took off 5 bases at V and 3 bases at J, with 32 bases between the two ends. Germline CDR1 and CDR2: SEHNR and FQNEAQ (reference sequence).

The V call is TRBV7-9, the J call TRBJ2-7, with D possibly being TRBD1 (5 bases). The specimen was blood. The clonotype was recovered from a man aged 18 to 30 in good health. CDR3 amino acids: CASSAMGQGPELPVNYEQYF. The CDR3 DNA reads TGTGCCAGCAGCGCTATGGGGCAAGGCCCAGAACTCCCTGTGAACTACGAGCAGTACTTC.